The 10 T cell receptor beta chains below all came from one sample that was sequenced in a study of response to subunit inactivated influenza vaccine. Each CDR3 protein is one row after TCRdb ran MiXCR on the RT-PCR reads. The profile shows some 500,000 distinct CDR3 sequences, 10% to 15% of them singletons. The sequenced sample was PBMCs from blood, obtained 35 to 45 days after vaccination. Receptor source: a man over 45 who received an inactivated influenza vaccine.

In its sample, this clonotype was seen a few times. The chain recombines TRBV5-1 with TRBJ1-1; TRBD1 is a possible D gene (6 bases). Germline lookup yields CDR1 SGHRS and CDR2 YFSETQ. CDR3 length: 15 amino acids. Deletions cut 5 bases from V and 2 bases from J, with 16 bases between. As DNA, the CDR3 is TGCGCCAGCAGGCCCGCCTTGGACAGAAACACTGAAGCTTTCTTT. Its protein product is CASRPALDRNTEAFF.

V usage is TRBV7-2 and J usage is TRBJ2-1; unclear D gene. Germline V lookup: CDR1 SGHTA, CDR2 FQGNSA. V lost 1 base, J lost 3 bases, and 7 bases lay in between. The CDR3 is 14 amino acids. CDR3 sequence: CASSLVDGYNEQFF. CDR3 nucleotides: TGTGCCAGCAGCTTAGTTGATGGCTACAATGAGCAGTTCTTC.

The chain recombines TRBV12-3 or TRBV12-4 with TRBJ1-3; no clear D gene. V was pared by 8 bases and J by 4 bases, with 15 bases between. This CDR3 has 14 amino acids. CDR3 sequence reads: CASGRRAEGNTIYF. For the CDR3, the DNA is TGTGCCAGCGGGCGCCGGGCAGAAGGAAACACCATATATTTT.

This clonotype was detected only a few times. The CDR3 region has the DNA TGCAGTGCTAGCTGGGGGCCTTCCTACGAGCAGTACTTC. Translating gives CSASWGPSYEQYF. The rearrangement joins TRBV20-1 to TRBJ2-7; D perhaps matches TRBD1 (6 bases). With 3 bases removed from V and 1 base from J, the gap between germline ends came to 10 bases. From germline, CDR1 is DFQATT and CDR2 SNEGSKA (reference sequence). There are 13 residues in the CDR3.

The rearrangement uses TRBV20-1 and TRBJ1-2; 10 nucleotides align to TRBD1. This CDR3 is 14 amino acids long. Germline-derived CDR1 and CDR2 are DFQATT and SNEGSKA (reference sequence). V was pared by 6 bases and J by 7 bases, with 11 bases of the junction left unmatched. CDR3 region: CSADPGTGVAGYTF. In nucleotides, the CDR3 is TGCAGTGCCGACCCCGGGACAGGGGTTGCTGGCTACACCTTC.

V usage is TRBV5-1 and J usage is TRBJ2-2; D unresolved. Trimming took off 0 bases at V and 6 bases at J, with 9 bases between the two ends. CDR3 length equals 14 residues. Germline CDR1 reads SGHRS; CDR2 reads YFSETQ. CDR3 sequence reads: CASSLASQAGELFF. The CDR3 nucleotides are TGCGCCAGCAGCTTGGCGTCCCAGGCCGGGGAGCTGTTTTTT. Full variable domain (remainder filled in from reference TRBV5-1 and TRBJ2-2): KAGVTQTPRYLIKTRGQQVTLSCSPISGHRSVSWYQQTPGQGLQFLFEYFSETQRNKGNFPGRFSGRQFSNSRSEMNVSTLELGDSALYLCASSLASQAGELFFGEGSRLTVL.

The table lists this clonotype with a few counts. The V and J genes are TRBV5-5 and TRBJ2-3; 7 nucleotides align to TRBD1. The CDR3 extends over 16 amino acids. Germline loops: CDR1 SGHKS, CDR2 YYEKEE (reference sequence). With 0 bases clipped from V and 2 bases from J, the junction kept 6 bases outside the gene matches. The CDR3 reads CASSLGLQGLTDTQYF. The CDR3 DNA follows: TGTGCCAGCAGCTTGGGGCTACAGGGGCTCACAGATACGCAGTATTTT.

This clonotype was counted many times. The chain carries TRBV29-1 and TRBJ2-1; the match to TRBD2 covers 7 bases. The V gene's germline CDR1 is SQVTM and CDR2 ANQGSEA. Trimming took 7 bases from V and 9 from J; bases not matched to a gene: 15. This CDR3 has 14 residues. The CDR3 nucleotides read TGCAGCGCACATAGGCTAGCGGTTGAAAGTGAGCAGTTCTTC. Its translation: CSAHRLAVESEQFF.

The chain combines TRBV27 with TRBJ2-5; D is undetermined. The CDR3 length is 10 residues. Deletions cut 4 bases from V and 7 bases from J, with 4 bases between. In germline, CDR1 is MNHEY, CDR2 SMNVEV (reference sequence). CDR3 in amino acids: CASSSATQYF. The CDR3 DNA follows: TGTGCCAGCAGTTCAGCGACCCAGTACTTC.

This clonotype was picked up a small number of times. This chain joins TRBV5-5 and TRBJ1-6; TRBD1 agrees at 8 bases. Germline CDR1 and CDR2: SGHKS and YYEKEE (reference sequence). The trim removed 1 base at V and 8 bases at J, leaving 11 bases unmatched. CDR3 length equals 17 residues. CDR3 loop: CASSLSRGRPRDSPLHF. CDR3 bases: TGTGCCAGCAGCTTGTCCAGGGGGCGCCCCCGGGATTCACCCCTCCACTTT. The full variable domain, rest sourced from reference TRBV5-5 and TRBJ1-6, is DAGVTQSPTHLIKTRGQQVTLRCSPISGHKSVSWYQQVLGQGPQFIFQYYEKEERGRGNFPDRFSARQFPNYSSELNVNALLLGDSALYLCASSLSRGRPRDSPLHFGNGTRLTVT.